The source of this T cell receptor (beta chain) is a study of identical twins. Many counts were recorded for this clonotype. Germline trimming cut 5 bases from V and 6 bases from J; bases unmatched to any gene: 12. The CDR3 runs to 16 residues. Germline CDR1 LNHNV, CDR2 YYDKDF (reference sequence). TCRdb ran MiXCR on the 5' RACE reads and lists one entry per CDR3 protein. The repertoire has under 1 million distinct CDR3 sequences, roughly an eighth of them found once; the top ten carry under 2%. The sample also formed part of further work on yellow fever vaccine responses in identical twins.

The chain recombines TRBV15 with TRBJ1-2, with 10 bases lining up with TRBD1. Sequenced material: PBMCs. The TCR originated in a woman aged 18 to 35 in good health. CDR3 sequence reads: CATSPPGTGEKDGYTF. The CDR3 bases are TGTGCCACCAGCCCCCCCGGGACAGGGGAGAAAGATGGCTACACCTTC.